Here is one T cell receptor beta chain with its context. This record belongs to a study of control samples from healthy donors and cancer patients. TCRdb's table, derived via immunoSEQ multiplex PCR, lists solely in-frame clones and lacks some. The sample lists fewer than 200,000 clones; over 90% were seen once. Germline trimming cut 6 bases from V and 5 bases from J; bases unmatched to any gene: 10. Germline CDR1 reads LNHDA; CDR2 reads SQIVND (reference sequence). This CDR3 has 15 amino acids. Sequenced: blood. The chain carries TRBV19 and TRBJ1-1; 9 nucleotides line up with TRBD1. This TCR was sampled from a woman aged 25-40 years in good health. As DNA, the CDR3 is TGTGCCAGTAGGATTGAACAGGGGGCGGTAACTGAAGCTTTCTTT. It is translated as CASRIEQGAVTEAFF.